This T cell receptor beta chain was captured by sequencing in a study of beta chain features in type 1 diabetes. This clone occurred once. What it binds is unknown. Study-level points and caveats: PCR might favor shorter templates, but any such skew would affect patients and controls equally. Comparison showed that naive, central memory and Treg TCRB repertoires appeared more similar among patients than among healthy donors. An over-representation of cells with high TCR expression could result from cDNA sequencing. TCRB CDR3s from Type 1 diabetes patients were moderately but significantly shorter in all four CD4+ subsets. A definitive answer on HLA type influencing TCRB rearrangement was not reached here.

Expressed TCRB transcripts were sequenced, since all the RNA that had been isolated was reverse transcribed. Data came from immunoSEQ multiplex PCR; TCRdb stores just in-frame clones and leaves some out. This sample has 20,000 to 25,000 clones, with around 57% found just once. This CDR3 spans 14 amino acids. The germline gives CDR1 KGHSH, CDR2 LQKENI. V lost 1 base, J lost 3 bases, and 6 bases lay in between. The TCR sequence derives from a man in his late teens or twenties with type 1 diabetes. Material: stem cell memory CD4+ T cells from blood. The rearrangement links TRBV18 to TRBJ1-4, with D maybe TRBD1 (5 bases). CDR3 DNA sequence: TGTGCCAGCTCACCACAGGGGTCTAATGAAAAACTGTTTTTT. Protein product: CASSPQGSNEKLFF.